The 18 T cell receptor beta chains below come from one sample, sequenced in a study of blood T cell repertoires in COVID-19. Libraries were prepared by immunoSEQ multiplex PCR; TCRdb keeps only in-frame clonotypes and omits some of them. The sample contains just under 45,000 clones, roughly 80% of which appear only once. Material for sequencing was peripheral blood. Receptors originate from a human donor in a cohort sampled during active COVID-19.

V is TRBV18 and J is TRBJ2-7; 9 nucleotides match TRBD2. The CDR3 has 15 amino acids. The ends lost 3 bases at V and 2 bases at J; junction bases unmatched: 5. CDR1 and CDR2 from the germline V gene are KGHSH and LQKENI. As DNA, the CDR3 is TGTGCCAGCTCACCCGGAGGCGGGGGGGCCTACGAGCAGTACGTC. As protein: CASSPGGGGAYEQYV.

This chain joins TRBV7-8 and TRBJ2-3, with D possibly being TRBD2 (6 bases). The V gene lost 3 bases and the J gene lost 4 bases, with 8 bases spanning the gap. Germline assignment: CDR1 SGHVS and CDR2 FQNEAQ. The CDR3 runs to 13 residues. This CDR3 reads CASSFPSADTQYF. CDR3 nucleotides: TGTGCCAGCAGCTTTCCTAGCGCAGATACGCAGTATTTT.

This clone qualifies as medium-sized. V usage is TRBV27 and J usage is TRBJ1-6; no clear D. This CDR3 region has 17 residues. V lost 0 bases, J lost 13 bases, and 22 bases lay in between. The V gene's germline CDR1 is MNHEY and CDR2 SMNVEV (reference sequence). The CDR3 region is CASSLSSRISEEAPLHF. The CDR3 nucleotides are TGTGCCAGCAGTTTATCGAGTAGAATAAGTGAAGAAGCGCCCCTCCACTTT.

The DNA of the CDR3 is TGCGCCAGCAGTAATGGACACATAGAGGGAAACACCATATATTTT. Translating gives CASSNGHIEGNTIYF. The genes are TRBV5-1 and TRBJ1-3, with D possibly TRBD1 on 5 matching bases. V was cut by 5 bases and J by 4 bases, with 16 bases left in between. CDR3 size: 15 residues. Germline CDR1 SGHRS, CDR2 YFSETQ.

The V and J genes are TRBV6-5 and TRBJ2-1, with 10 bases matching TRBD2. Germline V gives CDR1 MNHEY, CDR2 SVGAGI. The V segment lost 6 bases and the J segment 7 bases; nucleotides outside the gene matches: 9. The CDR3 spans 15 residues. CDR3: CASRPPGLATNEQFF. The CDR3 DNA reads as TGTGCCAGCAGGCCCCCGGGACTAGCGACGAATGAGCAGTTCTTC.

This clone was counted a single time. J is TRBJ2-5 and V is TRBV5-8; possible D gene TRBD1, 6 bases. Germline V gene sequence: CDR1 SGHTS, CDR2 YDEGEE. This CDR3 spans 13 amino acids. Between the trimmed V and J ends, which lost 3 bases and 5 bases, there was a span of 11 bases. The CDR3 loop reads CASSSTGRETQYF. CDR3 in DNA: TGTGCCAGCAGCTCGACAGGCCGGGAGACCCAGTACTTC.

The V gene is TRBV19, the J gene TRBJ2-3; the match to TRBD2 covers 9 bases. There are 14 residues in the CDR3. V lost 7 bases, J lost 2 bases, and 4 bases stayed unmatched. CDR1 is LNHDA, CDR2 SQIVND, per germline (reference sequence). The CDR3 DNA reads as TGTGCCAGTAAAGGCGGGGGGGCCACAGATACGCAGTATTTT. It encodes CASKGGGATDTQYF.

This sequence joins TRBV6-1 and TRBJ1-3; D remains ambiguous. The length of the CDR3 is 15 residues. The germline CDR1 and CDR2 sequences are MNHNS and SASEGT. Trimming shortened V by 0 bases and J by 0 bases, and 6 bases separated the two germline ends. Here the CDR3 reads CASSEAVGSGNTIYF. The CDR3, as DNA: TGTGCCAGCAGTGAAGCAGTCGGCTCTGGAAACACCATATATTTT.

The genes are TRBV11-3 and TRBJ2-7; D gene ambiguous. CDR3 length: 13 amino acids. The V gene's germline CDR1 is SGHNT and CDR2 YENEEA. V was pared by 1 base and J by 5 bases, with 9 bases between. The CDR3 DNA sequence: TGTGCCAGCAGCTTAGGAGTAGCCGACGAGCAGTACTTC. Translating it yields CASSLGVADEQYF.

As DNA, the CDR3 is TGTGCCAGCAGGCTCGGGACAGCGAATGAAAAACTGTTTTTT. Its protein product is CASRLGTANEKLFF. J is TRBJ1-4 and V is TRBV28, with 7 nucleotides matching TRBD1. The germline CDR1 and CDR2 sequences are MDHEN and SYDVKM. The CDR3 runs 14 residues. J lost 5 bases, V lost 6 bases, and 6 bases had no gene match.

The chain is built from TRBV27 and TRBJ2-5, with 8 bases identical to TRBD2. The CDR3 has 15 residues. In germline, CDR1 is MNHEY, CDR2 SMNVEV (reference sequence). J lost 2 bases, V lost 6 bases, and 8 bases had no gene match. The CDR3 DNA reads TGTGCCAGCAGCCCCCAGCGGGGGAATCAAGAGACCCAGTACTTC. Translating gives CASSPQRGNQETQYF.

The gene calls are TRBV10-3 and TRBJ2-7; a possible D gene is TRBD1 (5 bases). CDR1 and CDR2 (germline): ENHRY, SYGVKD. The ends were cut back, 5 bases at V and 2 bases at J, with 10 bases in the middle. The CDR3 extends over 13 amino acids. The CDR3 DNA reads TGTGCCATCAGTTTACAGGAAACCTACGAGCAGTACTTC. It specifies CAISLQETYEQYF.

The CDR3 region is CATSRDRGGGYNEQFF. As DNA, the CDR3 is TGTGCCACCAGCAGAGATCGTGGGGGGGGATACAATGAGCAGTTCTTC. J is TRBJ2-1 and V is TRBV15; 7 bases map to TRBD2. This CDR3 spans 16 amino acids. V trimming: 0 bases; J trimming: 4 bases; junction bases outside the gene matches: 6. Germline V gene lookup returns CDR1 LNHNV and CDR2 YYDKDF (reference sequence).

The V gene is TRBV19, the J gene TRBJ2-3, with 11 positions matching TRBD1. This CDR3 has 15 amino acids. Trimming cost V 4 bases and J 4 bases; bases outside gene matches: 4. Germline V gene lookup returns CDR1 LNHDA and CDR2 SQIVND (reference sequence). The CDR3 DNA reads as TGTGCCAGTAGTACTGGACAGGGGGCCTCAGATACGCAGTATTTT. It encodes CASSTGQGASDTQYF.

The chain recombines TRBV4-1 with TRBJ1-4; 10 positions agree with TRBD1. The V gene's germline CDR1 is MGHRA and CDR2 YSYEKL. The CDR3 spans 16 residues. The V and J ends lost 4 bases and 8 bases, in that order; junction bases with no gene match: 10. DNA of the CDR3: TGCGCCAGCAGCCTAAGGGGACAGGGGCCCCCCGAAAAACTGTTTTTT. This sequence encodes CASSLRGQGPPEKLFF.

The V gene is TRBV5-6, the J gene TRBJ2-3; 10 bases agree with TRBD1. The CDR3 contains 15 residues. The germline CDR1 and CDR2 sequences are SGHDT and YYEEEE. Trimming removed 4 bases from V and 1 base from J; junction bases left unmatched: 3. The chain's CDR3 is CASSTGQGGTDTQYF. The CDR3 region has the DNA TGTGCCAGCAGCACCGGACAGGGGGGCACAGATACGCAGTATTTT. Drawing the rest from reference TRBV5-6 and TRBJ2-3, the complete variable domain is DAGVTQSPTHLIKTRGQQVTLRCSPKSGHDTVSWYQQALGQGPQFIFQYYEEEERQRGNFPDRFSGHQFPNYSSELNVNALLLGDSALYLCASSTGQGGTDTQYFGPGTRLTVL.

This clone was counted only a few times. This rearrangement joins TRBV10-2 to TRBJ2-5, with D possibly being TRBD2 (5 bases). CDR1 is WSHSY, CDR2 SAAADI, per germline. The CDR3 runs to 13 residues. V was shortened by 9 bases and J by 0 bases, with 11 bases between the two germline ends. CDR3 DNA sequence: TGCGCCAGTACGAGGGCGTACCAAGAGACCCAGTACTTC. Protein: CASTRAYQETQYF.

This clone came up a few times. The chain has TRBV4-2 and TRBJ2-5; a weak D match, TRBD2 (6 bases). In germline, CDR1 is LGHNA, CDR2 YNFKEQ. This CDR3 region has 16 residues. Trimming took off 0 bases at V and 4 bases at J, with 15 bases between the two ends. This chain's CDR3 is CASSQEWGGHGETQYF. In DNA form, the CDR3 reads TGTGCCAGCAGCCAAGAGTGGGGAGGTCATGGAGAGACCCAGTACTTC.